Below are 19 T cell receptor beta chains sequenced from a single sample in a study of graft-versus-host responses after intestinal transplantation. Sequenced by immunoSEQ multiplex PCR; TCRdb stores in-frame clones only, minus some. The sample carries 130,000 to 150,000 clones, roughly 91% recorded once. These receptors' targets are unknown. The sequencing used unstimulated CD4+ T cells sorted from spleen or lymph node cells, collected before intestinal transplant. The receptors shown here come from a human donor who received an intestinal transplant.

The CDR3 sequence: CASSSRLAGGSSYNEQFF. The DNA for the CDR3 is TGTGCCAGCAGCTCCAGACTAGCGGGAGGGAGCTCCTACAATGAGCAGTTCTTC. The J gene is TRBJ2-1, the V gene TRBV5-5; 14 bases are a match to TRBD2. Germline trimming cut 3 bases from V and 0 bases from J; bases unmatched to any gene: 5. Germline CDR1 and CDR2: SGHKS and YYEKEE (reference sequence). This CDR3 is built from 18 residues.

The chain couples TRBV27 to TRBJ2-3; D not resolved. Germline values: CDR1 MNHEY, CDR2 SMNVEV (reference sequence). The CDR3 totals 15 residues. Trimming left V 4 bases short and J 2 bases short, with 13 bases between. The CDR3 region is CASSSKWANTDTQYF. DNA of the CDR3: TGTGCCAGCAGTTCCAAGTGGGCGAACACAGATACGCAGTATTTT.

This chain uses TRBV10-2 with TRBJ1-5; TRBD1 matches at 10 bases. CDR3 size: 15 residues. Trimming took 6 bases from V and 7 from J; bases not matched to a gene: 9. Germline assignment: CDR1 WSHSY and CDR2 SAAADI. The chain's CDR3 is CASSAGQGIGQPQHF. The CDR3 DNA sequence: TGCGCCAGCAGCGCGGGACAGGGGATCGGCCAGCCCCAGCATTTT.

The CDR3 region has the DNA TGTGCCAGCAGCCTCGTCCTGGGGGATGGCTACACCTTC. Its protein product is CASSLVLGDGYTF. This chain joins TRBV11-2 and TRBJ1-2; the D gene is possibly TRBD1 (5 bases). V was trimmed by 5 bases and J by 6 bases, leaving 13 bases between them. Germline V CDR1 and CDR2: SGHAT, FQNNGV. The CDR3 has 13 amino acids.

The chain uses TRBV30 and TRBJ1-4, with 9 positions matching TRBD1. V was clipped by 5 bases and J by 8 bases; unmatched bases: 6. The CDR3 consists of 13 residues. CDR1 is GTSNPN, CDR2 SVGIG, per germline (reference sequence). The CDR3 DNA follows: TGTGCCTGGGGGGGGACAGGGATCGAAAAACTGTTTTTT. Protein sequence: CAWGGTGIEKLFF.

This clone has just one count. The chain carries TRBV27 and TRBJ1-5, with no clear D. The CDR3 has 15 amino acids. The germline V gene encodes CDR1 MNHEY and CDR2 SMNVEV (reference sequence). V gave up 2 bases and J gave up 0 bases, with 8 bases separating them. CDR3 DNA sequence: TGTGCCAGCAGTTTACTATGGGATAGCAATCAGCCCCAGCATTTT. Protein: CASSLLWDSNQPQHF.

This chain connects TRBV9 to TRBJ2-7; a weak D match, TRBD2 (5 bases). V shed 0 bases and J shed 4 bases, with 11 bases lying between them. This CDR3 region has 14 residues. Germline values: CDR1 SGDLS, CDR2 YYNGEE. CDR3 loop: CASSVEEGRYEQYF. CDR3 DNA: TGTGCCAGCAGCGTAGAAGAGGGCCGGTACGAGCAGTACTTC.

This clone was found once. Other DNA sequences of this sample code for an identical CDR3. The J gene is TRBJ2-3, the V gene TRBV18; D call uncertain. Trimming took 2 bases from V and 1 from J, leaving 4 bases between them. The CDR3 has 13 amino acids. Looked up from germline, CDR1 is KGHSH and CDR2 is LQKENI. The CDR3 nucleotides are TGTGCCAGCTCACCAGCGGGCACAGATACGCAGTATTTT. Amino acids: CASSPAGTDTQYF.

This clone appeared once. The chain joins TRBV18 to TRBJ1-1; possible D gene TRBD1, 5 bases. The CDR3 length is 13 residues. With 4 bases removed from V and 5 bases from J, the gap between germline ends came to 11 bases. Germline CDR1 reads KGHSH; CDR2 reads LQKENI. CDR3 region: CASSRDRRTEAFF. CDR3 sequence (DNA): TGTGCCAGCTCACGTGACAGAAGAACTGAAGCTTTCTTT. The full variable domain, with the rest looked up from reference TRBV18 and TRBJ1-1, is NAGVMQNPRHLVRRRGQEARLRCSPMKGHSHVYWYRQLPEEGLKFMVYLQKENIIDESGMPKERFSAEFPKEGPSILRIQQVVRGDSAAYFCASSRDRRTEAFFGQGTRLTVV.

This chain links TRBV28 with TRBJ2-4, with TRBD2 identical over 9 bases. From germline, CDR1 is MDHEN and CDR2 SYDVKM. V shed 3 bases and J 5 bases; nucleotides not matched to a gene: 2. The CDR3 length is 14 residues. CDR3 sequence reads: CASSLTSGQNIQYF. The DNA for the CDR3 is TGTGCCAGCAGTTTGACTAGCGGCCAAAACATTCAGTACTTC.

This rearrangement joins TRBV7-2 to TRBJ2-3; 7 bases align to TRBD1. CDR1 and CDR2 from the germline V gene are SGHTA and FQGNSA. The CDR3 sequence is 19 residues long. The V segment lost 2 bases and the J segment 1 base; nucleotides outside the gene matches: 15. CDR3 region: CASSLREIDRVGRTDTQYF. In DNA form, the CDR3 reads TGTGCCAGCAGCTTAAGGGAGATTGACAGGGTTGGACGCACAGATACGCAGTATTTT.

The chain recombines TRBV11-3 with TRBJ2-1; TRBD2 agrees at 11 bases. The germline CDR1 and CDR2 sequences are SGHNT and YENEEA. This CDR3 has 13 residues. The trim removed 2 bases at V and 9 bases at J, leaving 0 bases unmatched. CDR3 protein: CASSLTSGGEQFF. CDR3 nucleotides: TGTGCCAGCAGCTTAACTAGCGGGGGTGAGCAGTTCTTC.

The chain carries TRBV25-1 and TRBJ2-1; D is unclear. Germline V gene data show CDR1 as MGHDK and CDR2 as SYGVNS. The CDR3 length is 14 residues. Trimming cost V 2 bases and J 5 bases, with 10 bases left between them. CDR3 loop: CASSERLSNNEQFF. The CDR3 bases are TGTGCCAGCAGTGAACGCCTCAGCAACAATGAGCAGTTCTTC.

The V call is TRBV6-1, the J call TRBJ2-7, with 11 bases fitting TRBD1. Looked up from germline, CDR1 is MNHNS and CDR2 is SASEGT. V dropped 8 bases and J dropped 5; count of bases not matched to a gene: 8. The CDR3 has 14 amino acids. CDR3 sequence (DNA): TGTGCCAGCTCCAGGACAGGGGGCATCCACGAGCAGTACTTC. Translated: CASSRTGGIHEQYF.

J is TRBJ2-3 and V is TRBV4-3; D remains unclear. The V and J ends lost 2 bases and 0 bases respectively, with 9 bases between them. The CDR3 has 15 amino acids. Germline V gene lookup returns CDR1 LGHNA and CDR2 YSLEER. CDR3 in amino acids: CASSQTTTSTDTQYF. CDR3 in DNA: TGCGCCAGCAGCCAAACCACGACTAGCACAGATACGCAGTATTTT.

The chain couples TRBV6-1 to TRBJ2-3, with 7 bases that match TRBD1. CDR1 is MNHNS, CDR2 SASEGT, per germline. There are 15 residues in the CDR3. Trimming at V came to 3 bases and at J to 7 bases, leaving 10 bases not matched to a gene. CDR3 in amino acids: CASSDGKYRGNTQYF. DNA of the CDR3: TGTGCCAGCAGTGACGGTAAATACAGGGGAAATACGCAGTATTTT.

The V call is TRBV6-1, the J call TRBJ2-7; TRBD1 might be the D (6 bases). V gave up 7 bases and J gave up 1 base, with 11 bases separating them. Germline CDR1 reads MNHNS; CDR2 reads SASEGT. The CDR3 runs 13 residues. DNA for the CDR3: TGTGCCAGCACCGGGACATATTCCTACGAGCAGTACTTC. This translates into CASTGTYSYEQYF.

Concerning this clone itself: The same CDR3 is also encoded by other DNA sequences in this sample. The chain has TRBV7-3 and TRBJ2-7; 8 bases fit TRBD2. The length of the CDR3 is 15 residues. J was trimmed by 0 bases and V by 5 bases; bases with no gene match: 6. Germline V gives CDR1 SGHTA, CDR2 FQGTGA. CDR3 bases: TGTGCCAGCAGCCTCGCGGGGGGAAGCTCCTACGAGCAGTACTTC. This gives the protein CASSLAGGSSYEQYF.

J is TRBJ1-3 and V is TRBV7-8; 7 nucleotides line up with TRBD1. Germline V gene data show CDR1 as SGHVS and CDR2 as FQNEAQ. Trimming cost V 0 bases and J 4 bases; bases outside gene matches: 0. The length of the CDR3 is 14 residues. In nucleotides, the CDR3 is TGTGCCAGCAGCTTAGCGGGACAGGGAAACACCATATATTTT. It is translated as CASSLAGQGNTIYF.